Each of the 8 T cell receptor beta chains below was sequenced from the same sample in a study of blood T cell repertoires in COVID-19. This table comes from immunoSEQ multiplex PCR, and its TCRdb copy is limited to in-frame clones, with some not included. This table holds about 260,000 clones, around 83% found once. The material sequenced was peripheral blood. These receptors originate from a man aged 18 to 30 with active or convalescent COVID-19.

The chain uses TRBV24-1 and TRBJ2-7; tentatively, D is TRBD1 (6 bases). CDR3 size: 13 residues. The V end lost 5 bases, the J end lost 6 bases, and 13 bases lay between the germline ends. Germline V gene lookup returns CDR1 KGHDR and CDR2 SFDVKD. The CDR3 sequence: CATSGGLSGEQYF. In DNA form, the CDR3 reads TGTGCCACCAGTGGGGGGCTCTCAGGCGAGCAGTACTTC.

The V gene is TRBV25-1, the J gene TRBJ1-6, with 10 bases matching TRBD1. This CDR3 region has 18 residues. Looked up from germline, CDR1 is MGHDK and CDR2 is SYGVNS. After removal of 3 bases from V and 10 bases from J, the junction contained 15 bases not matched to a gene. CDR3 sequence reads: CASSERLAGTGDGSPLHF. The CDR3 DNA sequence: TGTGCCAGCAGTGAGAGATTGGCCGGGACAGGGGACGGATCACCCCTCCACTTT.

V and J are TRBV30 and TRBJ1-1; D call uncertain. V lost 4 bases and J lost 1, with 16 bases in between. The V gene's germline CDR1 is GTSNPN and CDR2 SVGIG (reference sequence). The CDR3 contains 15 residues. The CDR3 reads CAWTRPARPNTEAFF. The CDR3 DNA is TGTGCCTGGACCCGCCCCGCCAGGCCGAACACTGAAGCTTTCTTT.

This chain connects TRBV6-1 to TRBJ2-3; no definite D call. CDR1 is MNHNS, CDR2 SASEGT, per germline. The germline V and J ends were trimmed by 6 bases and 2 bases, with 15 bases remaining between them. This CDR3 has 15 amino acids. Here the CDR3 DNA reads TGTGCCAGCAGCACCGCCTACCCTTACACAGATACGCAGTATTTT. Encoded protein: CASSTAYPYTDTQYF.

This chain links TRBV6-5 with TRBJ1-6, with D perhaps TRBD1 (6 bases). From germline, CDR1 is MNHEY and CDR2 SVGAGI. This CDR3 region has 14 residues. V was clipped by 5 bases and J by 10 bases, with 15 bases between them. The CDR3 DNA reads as TGTGCCAGCAGTCACGATAACAGGGCCTCACCCCTCCACTTT. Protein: CASSHDNRASPLHF.

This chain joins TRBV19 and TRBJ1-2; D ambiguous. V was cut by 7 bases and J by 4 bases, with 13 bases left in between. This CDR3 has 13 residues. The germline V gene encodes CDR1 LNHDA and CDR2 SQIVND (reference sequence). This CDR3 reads CASNEGDLYGYTF. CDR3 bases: TGTGCCAGTAATGAGGGAGACCTCTATGGCTACACCTTC.

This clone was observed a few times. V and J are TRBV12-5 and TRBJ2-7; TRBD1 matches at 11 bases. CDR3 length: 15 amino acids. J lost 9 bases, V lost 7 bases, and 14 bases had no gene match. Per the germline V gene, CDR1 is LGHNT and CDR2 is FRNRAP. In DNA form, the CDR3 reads TGTGCTAGTGCCCCAGGACAGGGGGCTCGAGCGGTGCAGTACTTC. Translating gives CASAPGQGARAVQYF.

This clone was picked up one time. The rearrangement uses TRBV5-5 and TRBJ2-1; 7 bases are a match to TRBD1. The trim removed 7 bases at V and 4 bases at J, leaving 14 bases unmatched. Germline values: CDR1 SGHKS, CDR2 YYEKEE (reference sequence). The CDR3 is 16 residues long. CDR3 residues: CASQLPGTASYNEQFF. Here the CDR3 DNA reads TGTGCCAGCCAATTACCCGGGACAGCCTCTTACAATGAGCAGTTCTTC.